This T cell receptor beta chain is from a study of blood T cell repertoires in COVID-19. Study-wide context: Spain, Italy and the United States supplied samples that represented acute and convalescent COVID-19. From T cells, B-cell-depleted T cells, or PBMCs came the material, which was cDNA or gDNA.

Original methodology: The assay estimated nucleated cells by amplifying reference gene primers. Here immunoSEQ multiplex PCR was the method, and the copy in TCRdb shows in-frame clones only, minus some. V, J and clone size are taken as reported in that table, and D and trimming were inferred from the DNA itself. The table records roughly 120,000 clones, more than 75% of them present only once. Looked up from germline, CDR1 is SNHLY and CDR2 is FYNNEI. V shed 5 bases, J shed 7 bases, and the junction held 7 bases outside the gene matches. The CDR3 length is 15 residues. In its sample, this clone was seen a few times.

Sequenced material: peripheral blood. This clonotype was sampled from a human donor in a cohort sampled during active COVID-19. V gene TRBV2 combines with J gene TRBJ1-6; 8 bases agree with TRBD1. In DNA, the CDR3 is TGTGCCAGCAGTACAATCGGGACAGGAAATTCACCCCTCCACTTT. This translates into CASSTIGTGNSPLHF.